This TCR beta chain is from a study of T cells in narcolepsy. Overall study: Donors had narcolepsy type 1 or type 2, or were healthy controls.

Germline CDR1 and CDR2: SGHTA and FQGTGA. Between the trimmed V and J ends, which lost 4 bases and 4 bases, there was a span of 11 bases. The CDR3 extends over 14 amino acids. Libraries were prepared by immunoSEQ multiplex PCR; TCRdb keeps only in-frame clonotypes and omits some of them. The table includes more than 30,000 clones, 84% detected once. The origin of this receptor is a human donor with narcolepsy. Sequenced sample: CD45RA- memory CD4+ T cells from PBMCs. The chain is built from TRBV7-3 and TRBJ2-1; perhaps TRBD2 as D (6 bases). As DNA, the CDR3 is TGTGCCAGCAGCTCCGCCGGGGGTTACAATGAGCAGTTCTTC. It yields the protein CASSSAGGYNEQFF.